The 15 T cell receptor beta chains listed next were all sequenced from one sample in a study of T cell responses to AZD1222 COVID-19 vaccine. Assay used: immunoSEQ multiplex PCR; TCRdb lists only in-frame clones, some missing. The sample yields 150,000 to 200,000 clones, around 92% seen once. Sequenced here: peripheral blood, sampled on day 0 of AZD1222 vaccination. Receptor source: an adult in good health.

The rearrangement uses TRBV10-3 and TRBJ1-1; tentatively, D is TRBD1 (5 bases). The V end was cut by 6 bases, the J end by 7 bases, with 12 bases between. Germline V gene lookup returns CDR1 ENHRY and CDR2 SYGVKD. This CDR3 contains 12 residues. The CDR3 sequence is CAISDSGNEAFF. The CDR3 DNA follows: TGTGCCATCAGCGACAGTGGAAATGAAGCTTTCTTT.

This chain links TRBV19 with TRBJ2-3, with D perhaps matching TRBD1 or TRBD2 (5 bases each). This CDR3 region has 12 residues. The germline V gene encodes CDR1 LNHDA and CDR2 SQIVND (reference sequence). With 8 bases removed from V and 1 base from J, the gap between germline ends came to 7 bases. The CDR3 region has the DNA TGTGCCAGTGGGACGCGCACAGATACGCAGTATTTT. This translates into CASGTRTDTQYF.

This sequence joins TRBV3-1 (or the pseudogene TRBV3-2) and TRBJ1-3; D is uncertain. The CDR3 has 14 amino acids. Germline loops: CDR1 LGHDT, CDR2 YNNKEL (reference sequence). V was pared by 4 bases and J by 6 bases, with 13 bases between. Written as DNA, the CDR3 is TGTGCCAGCAGCCTCCAAAGGGCTCTAAACACCATATATTTT. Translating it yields CASSLQRALNTIYF.

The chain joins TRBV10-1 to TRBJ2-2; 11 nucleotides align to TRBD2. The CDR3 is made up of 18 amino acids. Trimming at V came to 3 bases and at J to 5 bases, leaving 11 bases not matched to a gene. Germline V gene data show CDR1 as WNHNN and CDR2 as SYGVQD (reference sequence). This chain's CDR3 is CASSEEIAGGTTTGELFF. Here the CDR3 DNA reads TGCGCCAGCAGTGAAGAGATAGCGGGAGGGACCACGACCGGGGAGCTGTTTTTT.

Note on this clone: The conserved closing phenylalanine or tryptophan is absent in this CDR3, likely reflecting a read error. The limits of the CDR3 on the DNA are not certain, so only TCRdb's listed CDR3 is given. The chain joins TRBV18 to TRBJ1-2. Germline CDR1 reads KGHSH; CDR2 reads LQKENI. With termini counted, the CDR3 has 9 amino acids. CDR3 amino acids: CASSLLAGA.

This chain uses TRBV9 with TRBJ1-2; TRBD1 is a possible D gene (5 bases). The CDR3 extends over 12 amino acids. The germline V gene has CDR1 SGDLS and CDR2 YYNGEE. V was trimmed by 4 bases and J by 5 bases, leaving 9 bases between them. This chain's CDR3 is CASSTEGYGYTF. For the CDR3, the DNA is TGTGCCAGCAGCACAGAGGGGTATGGCTACACCTTC. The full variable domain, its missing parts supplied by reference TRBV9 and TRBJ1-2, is DSGVTQTPKHLITATGQRVTLRCSPRSGDLSVYWYQQSLDQGLQFLIQYYNGEERAKGNILERFSAQQFPDLHSELNLSSLELGDSALYFCASSTEGYGYTFGSGTRLTVV.

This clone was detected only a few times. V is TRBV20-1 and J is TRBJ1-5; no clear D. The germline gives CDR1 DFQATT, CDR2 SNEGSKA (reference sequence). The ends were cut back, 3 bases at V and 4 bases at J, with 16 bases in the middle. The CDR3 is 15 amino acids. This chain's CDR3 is CSASPQGEANQPQHF. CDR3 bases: TGCAGTGCTAGTCCCCAAGGAGAGGCAAATCAGCCCCAGCATTTT.

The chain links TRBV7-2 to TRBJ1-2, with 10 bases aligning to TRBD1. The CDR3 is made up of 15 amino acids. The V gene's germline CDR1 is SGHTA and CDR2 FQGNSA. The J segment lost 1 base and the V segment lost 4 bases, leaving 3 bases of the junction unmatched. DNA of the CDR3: TGTGCCAGCAGCTCCGGGGACAGGGGTAACTATGGCTACACCTTC. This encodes CASSSGDRGNYGYTF.

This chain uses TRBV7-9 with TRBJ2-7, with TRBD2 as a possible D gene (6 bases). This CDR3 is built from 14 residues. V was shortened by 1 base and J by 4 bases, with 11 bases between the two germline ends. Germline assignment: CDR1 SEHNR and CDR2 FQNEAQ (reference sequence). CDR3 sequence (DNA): TGTGCCAGCAGCTTAGAAGGCGGGATGTACGAGCAGTACTTC. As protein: CASSLEGGMYEQYF.

The CDR3: CASSPPKGADTEAFF. DNA of the CDR3: TGTGCCAGCAGCCCCCCTAAGGGGGCGGACACTGAAGCTTTCTTT. The genes are TRBV7-9 and TRBJ1-1, with 7 bases fitting TRBD1. The trim removed 5 bases at V and 3 bases at J, leaving 9 bases unmatched. Germline-derived CDR1 and CDR2 are SEHNR and FQNEAQ (reference sequence). This CDR3 contains 15 residues.

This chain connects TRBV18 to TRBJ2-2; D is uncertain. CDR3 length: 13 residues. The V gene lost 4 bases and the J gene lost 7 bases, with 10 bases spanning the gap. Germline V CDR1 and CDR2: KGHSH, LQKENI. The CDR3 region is CASSLVPLGELFF. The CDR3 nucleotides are TGTGCCAGCTCACTCGTACCCCTCGGGGAGCTGTTTTTT. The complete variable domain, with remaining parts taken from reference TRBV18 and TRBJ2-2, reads NAGVMQNPRHLVRRRGQEARLRCSPMKGHSHVYWYRQLPEEGLKFMVYLQKENIIDESGMPKERFSAEFPKEGPSILRIQQVVRGDSAAYFCASSLVPLGELFFGEGSRLTVL.

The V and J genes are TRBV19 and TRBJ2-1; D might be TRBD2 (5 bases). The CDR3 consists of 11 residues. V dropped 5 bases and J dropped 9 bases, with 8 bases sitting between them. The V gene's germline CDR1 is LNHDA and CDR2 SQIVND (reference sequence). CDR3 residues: CASSQSGEQFF. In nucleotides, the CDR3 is TGTGCCAGTAGTCAGAGCGGTGAGCAGTTCTTC.

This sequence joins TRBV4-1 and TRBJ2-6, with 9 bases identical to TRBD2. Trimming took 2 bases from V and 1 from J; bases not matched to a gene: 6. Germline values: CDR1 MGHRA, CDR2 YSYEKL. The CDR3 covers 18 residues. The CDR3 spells CASSQPREGRSGANVLTF. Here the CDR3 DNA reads TGCGCCAGCAGCCAACCGCGGGAGGGCCGGTCTGGGGCCAACGTCCTGACTTTC.

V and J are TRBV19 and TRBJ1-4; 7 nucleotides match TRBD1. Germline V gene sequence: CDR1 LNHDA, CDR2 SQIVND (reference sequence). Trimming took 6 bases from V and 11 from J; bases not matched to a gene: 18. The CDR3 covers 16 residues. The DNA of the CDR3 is TGTGCCAGTAGGCATCATACAGGGGAATTCGAACCTAAACTGTTTTTT. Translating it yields CASRHHTGEFEPKLFF. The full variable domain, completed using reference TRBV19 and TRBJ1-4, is DGGITQSPKYLFRKEGQNVTLSCEQNLNHDAMYWYRQDPGQGLRLIYYSQIVNDFQKGDIAEGYSVSREKKESFPLTVTSAQKNPTAFYLCASRHHTGEFEPKLFFGSGTQLSVL.

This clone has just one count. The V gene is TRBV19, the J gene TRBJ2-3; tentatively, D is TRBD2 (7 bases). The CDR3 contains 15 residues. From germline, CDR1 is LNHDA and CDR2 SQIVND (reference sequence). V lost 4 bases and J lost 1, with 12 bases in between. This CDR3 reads CASSKGGTGTDTQYF. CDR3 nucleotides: TGTGCCAGTAGTAAGGGGGGGACGGGCACAGATACGCAGTATTTT.